The present entry profiles one T cell receptor beta chain with its context. This entry comes from a study of blood T cells in healthy people across ages. The germline gives CDR1 MNHEY, CDR2 SVGAGI. This CDR3 is built from 16 residues. Collection of around 10 milliliters of peripheral blood was performed for each donor. It was with a sample-barcoded 5' primer and a J-beta primer mix that a second PCR of roughly 7 to 12 cycles was run. TCRdb processed the 5' RACE reads anew with MiXCR; each CDR3 protein has one entry. The sample contains about 580,000 distinct CDR3 sequences, around 48% of which appear only once.

The V and J genes are TRBV6-5 and TRBJ2-5; the match to TRBD2 covers 13 bases. The J call may be faulty, since TRBJ2-7 better matches the DNA end. This TCR was sampled from a man aged 80 or over in good health. The specimen was blood. In DNA form, the CDR3 reads TGTGCCAGCAACCACAGAAGGACTAGCGGGAGACCCGAGCAGTACTTC. Encoded protein: CASNHRRTSGRPEQYF.